This T cell receptor (beta chain) is from a study of post-analysis software for immune sequencing data. Overall study findings and caveats: Normalized Chao1 diversity was significantly lower in multiple sclerosis patients than in controls. The study found TRBV5-6, TRBV5-1 and TRBV20-1 among a few TRBV segments more frequent in patients than controls. Co-batched samples clustered tightly together by F measure.

The length of the CDR3 is 16 residues. Trimming removed 2 bases at V and 1 base at J, with 14 bases between. Per germline, CDR1 ENHRY and CDR2 SYGVKD. Unique molecular identifiers were present in the TCR beta cDNA libraries. Input populations of about 0.85 to 11 million T cells gave rise to some 500,000 cDNA molecules. From the PCR reads, TCRdb called clonotypes with MiXCR, one entry per CDR3 protein. The table includes around 700,000 distinct CDR3 sequences, roughly three fifths detected once. On this clonotype itself: As yet, its antigen is unknown.

The receptor was isolated from a girl aged 2-10 years with multiple sclerosis. The chain uses TRBV10-3 and TRBJ2-5; a weak D match, TRBD2 (5 bases). Sequences were obtained from blood. CDR3 amino acids: CAISEVAGGPQETQYF. Written as DNA, the CDR3 is TGTGCCATCAGTGAGGTGGCAGGAGGACCCCAAGAGACCCAGTACTTC.